This TCR beta chain was recovered during a study of cytomegalovirus exposure and HLA in healthy donors. This clone was seen only a few times. The antigen is not known. CDR1 is SGHVS, CDR2 FQNEAQ, per germline. The CDR3 length is 15 residues. Trimming stripped 1 base from V and 0 bases from J, with 7 bases between. Study-level results: Three chains tied to CMV proved CMV antigen-specific in vitro. In terms of immune exposure information, only CMV serostatus was available.

The PCR used 60 Vbeta and 13 Jbeta primers. Repertoires were generated with immunoSEQ multiplex PCR, while TCRdb's copy carries only in-frame clones and drops some. The data contain about 160,000 clones, approximately 80% of them singletons. The rearrangement uses TRBV7-8 and TRBJ1-5; unclear D gene. The receptor was isolated from a man in his thirties or forties in good health and CMV-seronegative. Sequencing was performed on PBMCs. CDR3 protein: CASSLGALSNQPQHF. CDR3 DNA sequence: TGTGCCAGCAGCTTAGGAGCACTTAGCAATCAGCCCCAGCATTTT.